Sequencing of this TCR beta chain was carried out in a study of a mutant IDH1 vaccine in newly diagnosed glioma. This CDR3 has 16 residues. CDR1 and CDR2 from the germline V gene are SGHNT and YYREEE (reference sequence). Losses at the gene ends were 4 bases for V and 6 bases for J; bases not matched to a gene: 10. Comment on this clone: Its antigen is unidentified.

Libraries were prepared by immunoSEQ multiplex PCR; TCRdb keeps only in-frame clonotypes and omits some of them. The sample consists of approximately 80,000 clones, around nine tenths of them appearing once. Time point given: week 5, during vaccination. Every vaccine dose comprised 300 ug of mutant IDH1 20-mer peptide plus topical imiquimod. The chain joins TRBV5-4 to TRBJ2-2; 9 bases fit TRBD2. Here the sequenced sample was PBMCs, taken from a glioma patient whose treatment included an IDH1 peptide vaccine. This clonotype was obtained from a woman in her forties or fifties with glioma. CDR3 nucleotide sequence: TGTGCCAGCAGCCGGCGAGCGGGAGGAGGGCCCGGGGAGCTGTTTTTT. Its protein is CASSRRAGGGPGELFF. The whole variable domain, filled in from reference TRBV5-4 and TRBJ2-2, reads ETGVTQSPTHLIKTRGQQVTLRCSSQSGHNTVSWYQQALGQGPQFIFQYYREEENGRGNFPPRFSGLQFPNYSSELNVNALELDDSALYLCASSRRAGGGPGELFFGEGSRLTVL.